Listed below are T cell receptor beta chains from one sample, sequenced in a study of T cell responses to AZD1222 COVID-19 vaccine. This table comes from immunoSEQ multiplex PCR, and its TCRdb copy is limited to in-frame clones, with some not included. The data contain tens of thousands of clones, about 74% of them singletons. The sequencing here drew on peripheral blood, taken 28 days after the second AZD1222 dose. These receptor sequences come from an adult who received the AZD1222 COVID-19 vaccine. Both conserved end residues are part of each CDR3. D genes are given only for firm matches. The size field is filled for only some rows; it gives once, few, many or a size class.

D gene: -; V gene: TRBV19; J gene: TRBJ2-1; clone size: -; CDR3 protein: CASSTHSGSYNEQFF; CDR3 DNA: TGTGCCAGTAGTACCCACAGCGGCTCCTACAATGAGCAGTTCTTC
D gene: -; V gene: TRBV18; J gene: TRBJ1-5; clone size: -; CDR3 protein: CASSRESGYGQPQHF; CDR3 DNA: TGTGCCAGCTCACGTGAGTCAGGGTATGGTCAGCCCCAGCATTTT
D gene: TRBD1; V gene: TRBV10-2; J gene: TRBJ2-1; clone size: few; CDR3 protein: CASTASGTGLSEQFF; CDR3 DNA: TGCGCCAGCACCGCCTCCGGGACAGGATTGTCAGAGCAGTTCTTC
D gene: -; V gene: TRBV2; J gene: TRBJ2-5; clone size: -; CDR3 protein: CASSVNPFEGTQYF; CDR3 DNA: TGTGCCAGCAGTGTGAACCCCTTTGAAGGGACCCAGTACTTC
D gene: -; V gene: TRBV28; J gene: TRBJ1-1; clone size: -; CDR3 protein: CASSLQGSSNTEAFF; CDR3 DNA: TGTGCCAGCAGTTTGCAGGGCTCCTCGAACACTGAAGCTTTCTTT
D gene: TRBD2; V gene: TRBV3-1/TRBV3-2; J gene: TRBJ2-1; clone size: few; CDR3 protein: CASSSSGGAGEQFF; CDR3 DNA: TGTGCCAGCAGTTCCAGCGGGGGGGCCGGTGAGCAGTTCTTC
D gene: -; V gene: TRBV5-1; J gene: TRBJ2-3; clone size: -; CDR3 protein: CASSKSWDTQYF; CDR3 DNA: TGCGCCAGCTCCAAAAGTTGGGATACGCAGTATTTT
D gene: TRBD2; V gene: TRBV28; J gene: TRBJ2-7; clone size: few; CDR3 protein: CASFEAGGARNEQYF; CDR3 DNA: TGTGCCAGTTTCGAGGCGGGGGGCGCCAGGAATGAGCAGTACTTC
D gene: -; V gene: TRBV4-2; J gene: TRBJ1-6; clone size: -; CDR3 protein: CASSQESTTDSPLHF; CDR3 DNA: TGTGCCAGCAGCCAGGAATCCACTACTGATTCACCCCTCCACTTT
D gene: -; V gene: TRBV6-1; J gene: TRBJ1-2; clone size: -; CDR3 protein: CASSDPSGTYNYGYTF; CDR3 DNA: TGTGCCAGCAGTGACCCCTCCGGGACTTATAACTATGGCTACACCTTC
D gene: TRBD1; V gene: TRBV29-1; J gene: TRBJ1-3; clone size: -; CDR3 protein: CSVGIIGQGRHTIYF; CDR3 DNA: TGCAGCGTCGGAATTATCGGACAGGGAAGACACACCATATATTTT
D gene: TRBD1; V gene: TRBV4-3; J gene: TRBJ2-7; clone size: few; CDR3 protein: CASSQNPGQSSYEQYF; CDR3 DNA: TGCGCCAGCAGCCAAAACCCGGGACAGAGCTCCTACGAGCAGTACTTC
D gene: TRBD1; V gene: TRBV7-2; J gene: TRBJ2-3; clone size: once; CDR3 protein: CASSSRLTGLADTQYF; CDR3 DNA: TGTGCCAGCAGCTCGCGACTGACAGGGCTCGCAGATACGCAGTATTTT
D gene: -; V gene: TRBV2; J gene: TRBJ1-5; clone size: -; CDR3 protein: CASSDGRGNQPQHF; CDR3 DNA: TGTGCCAGCAGTGATGGTAGGGGCAATCAGCCCCAGCATTTT
D gene: TRBD1; V gene: TRBV6-5; J gene: TRBJ1-5; clone size: -; CDR3 protein: CASSQDRGGNQPQHF; CDR3 DNA: TGTGCCAGCAGCCAGGACAGGGGCGGCAATCAGCCCCAGCATTTT
D gene: -; V gene: TRBV4-1; J gene: TRBJ1-2; clone size: few; CDR3 protein: CASSQEPGNYGYTF; CDR3 DNA: TGCGCCAGCAGCCAAGAACCGGGGAACTATGGCTACACCTTC
D gene: -; V gene: TRBV24-1; J gene: TRBJ2-1; clone size: -; CDR3 protein: CAARGADEQFF; CDR3 DNA: TGTGCCGCCCGAGGGGCGGATGAGCAGTTCTTC
D gene: -; V gene: TRBV19; J gene: TRBJ1-5; clone size: -; CDR3 protein: CASSMYSISNQPQHF; CDR3 DNA: TGTGCCAGTAGTATGTACAGTATTAGCAATCAGCCCCAGCATTTT
D gene: -; V gene: TRBV5-6; J gene: TRBJ1-1; clone size: -; CDR3 protein: CASSPLAPGTEAFF; CDR3 DNA: TGTGCCAGCAGCCCATTGGCCCCGGGGACTGAAGCTTTCTTT